The present entry profiles one TCR beta chain with its context. It lacks a known antigen. Within one base of it there is no much larger clone, and no base qualities were kept. This entry is derived from a study of T-cell memory formation after mild COVID-19 (dated by TCRdb to the early 2020s). General notes on the study: Most TCR sequence clusters were specific to one of the two donors. The cohort comprised two young, previously healthy adult volunteers, one female and one male. In a couple of donors, T-cell clones that expanded and contracted after mild COVID-19 were tracked by sequencing TCRalpha and TCRbeta repertoires over time. The full study reports these points: SARS-CoV-2 specificity was not confirmed for the second-wave clones peaking on day 37. Balanced CD4/CD8 phenotypes were observed for clones contracting from day 15 to 85, whereas a bias towards CD4+ was observed for a second wave of clones expanding from day 15 to 37. Contracting CD4+ clones appeared mostly in the CM and EM memory subsets, whereas CD8+ clones were enriched in EMRA. The study included only a couple of mild cases, and larger cohorts that include severe cases with pre-infection samples were judged to be necessary. Some responding clones were detected in pre-infection memory, which suggested that pre-existing cross-reactive memory T cells had joined the SARS-CoV-2 response.

Ficoll-Paque density gradient centrifugation was used to isolate PBMCs. This sample was sequenced with an Illumina NovaSeq 6000. cDNA libraries for TCRalpha and TCRbeta were prepared by 5'RACE using constant-segment primers, with sample barcodes and unique molecular identifiers added. Trizol reagent was used to extract RNA from every sample. Libraries were amplified in two PCR steps, with a second sample barcode and Illumina TruSeq adapters added in the second step. Libraries were sequenced on an Illumina NovaSeq with 2 x 150 bp paired-end reads. In the paper's pipeline: The reads were demultiplexed and collapsed into UMI-guided consensus sequences using migec v1.2.7. Using mixcr v2.1.11, the UMI consensuses were aligned to TRA and TRB V and J templates and assembled into clonotypes. A clonotype was counted as expanded or contracted only if both edgeR and NoisET called the change significant, with noise models trained on biological replicates. For edgeR calls, the thresholds were a false discovery rate-adjusted p below 0.01 and a log2 fold-change of 1. As an exploratory analysis of dynamics, PCA with hierarchical clustering was applied to max-normalized trajectories of the 1000 most abundant clonotypes. Separately sequenced CD4+ and CD8+ repertoires were used to assign a CD4 or CD8 phenotype to each responding clone. TCRdb applied fastp at Q25 and MiXCR to the public reads, then kept only in-frame beta chains. Each record represents a unique CDR3 protein, reported with the most common genes and DNA among its rows. The V and J calls, along with clone size, are taken from TCRdb and not from the paper's own processing. The sample table lists about 240,000 distinct CDR3 sequences, over 9% of them with a count of one. The ten largest clones take up around 23% of the sample.

The trim is 6 bases for V and 7 bases for J, with a gap of 16 bases between the germline ends. The CDR3 has 14 amino acids, counting the end cysteine and phenylalanine. Kept here is only the CDR3 DNA, which spans 42 bases and is read in frame from base 1. The germline V gene encodes CDR1 MDHEN and CDR2 SYDVKM. The receptor was isolated from a man younger than 35 who had mild COVID-19 (a few samples of this study predate the infection). The sample titles of this study are shuffled in the database, so cell type and time point are left out; the donor was told from shared clones. Here the chain combines TRBV28 and TRBJ1-5, with TRBD1 tentatively as D gene (5 bases match). The material sequenced was PBMCs or a T cell subset sorted from them (not recorded which). The nucleotide sequence is given as TGTGCCAGCAGAACTCCGGAGGGGCGCCAGCCCCAGCATTTT. This sequence encodes CASRTPEGRQPQHF.